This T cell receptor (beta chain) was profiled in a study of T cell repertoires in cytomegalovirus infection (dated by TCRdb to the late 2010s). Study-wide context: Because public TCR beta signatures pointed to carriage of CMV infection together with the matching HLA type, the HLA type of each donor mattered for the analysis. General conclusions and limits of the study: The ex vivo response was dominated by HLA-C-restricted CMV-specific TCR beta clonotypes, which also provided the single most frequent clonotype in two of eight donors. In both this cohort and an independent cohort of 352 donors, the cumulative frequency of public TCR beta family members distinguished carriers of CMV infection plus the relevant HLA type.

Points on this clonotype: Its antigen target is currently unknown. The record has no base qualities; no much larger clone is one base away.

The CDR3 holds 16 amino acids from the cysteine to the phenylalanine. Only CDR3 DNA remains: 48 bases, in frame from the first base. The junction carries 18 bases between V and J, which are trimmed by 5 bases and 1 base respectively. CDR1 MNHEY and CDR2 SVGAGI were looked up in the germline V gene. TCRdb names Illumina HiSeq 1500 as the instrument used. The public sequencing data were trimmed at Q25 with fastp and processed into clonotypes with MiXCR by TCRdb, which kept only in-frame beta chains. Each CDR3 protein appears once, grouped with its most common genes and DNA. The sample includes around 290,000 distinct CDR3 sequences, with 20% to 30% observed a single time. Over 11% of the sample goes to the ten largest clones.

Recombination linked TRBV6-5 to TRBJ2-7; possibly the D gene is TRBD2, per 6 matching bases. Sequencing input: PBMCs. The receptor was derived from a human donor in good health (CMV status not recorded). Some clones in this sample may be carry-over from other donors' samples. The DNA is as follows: TGTGCCAGCAGTGCGTACCGGGGAGGTTTTTCCTACGAGCAGTACTTC. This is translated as CASSAYRGGFSYEQYF.